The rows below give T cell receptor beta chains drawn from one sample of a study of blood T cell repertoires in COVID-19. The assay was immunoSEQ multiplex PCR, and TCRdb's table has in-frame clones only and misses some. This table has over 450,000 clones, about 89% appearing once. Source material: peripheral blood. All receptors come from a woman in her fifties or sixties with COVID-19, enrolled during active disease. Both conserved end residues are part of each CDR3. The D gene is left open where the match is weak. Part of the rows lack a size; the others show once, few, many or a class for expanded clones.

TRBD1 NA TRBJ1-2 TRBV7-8 CASSLTWTGGNYGYTF TGTGCCAGCAGCCTAACATGGACAGGGGGCAACTATGGCTACACCTTC
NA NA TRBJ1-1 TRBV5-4 CASSITGQGGTEAFF TGTGCCAGCAGCATCACCGGCCAGGGTGGCACTGAAGCTTTCTTT
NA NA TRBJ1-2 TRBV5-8 CASSRQELRFYGYTF TGTGCCAGCAGCCGACAGGAGTTGAGGTTCTATGGCTACACCTTC
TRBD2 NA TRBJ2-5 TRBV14 CASSQDSLAGRSQYF TGTGCCAGCAGCCAAGATAGCTTAGCGGGCCGATCCCAGTACTTC
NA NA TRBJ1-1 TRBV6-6 CASLLAMTEAFF TGTGCCAGCCTCCTAGCGATGACTGAAGCTTTCTTT
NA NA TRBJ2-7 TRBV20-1 CSASLGTGLGEQYF TGCAGTGCTAGTTTAGGTACAGGGTTGGGGGAGCAGTACTTC
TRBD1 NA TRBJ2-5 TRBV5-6 CASSFLTGGETQYF TGTGCCAGCAGCTTTCTAACAGGGGGAGAGACCCAGTACTTC
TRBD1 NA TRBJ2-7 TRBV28 CASSSRQSGTVEPEQYF TGTGCCAGCAGTTCCCGCCAATCCGGGACAGTAGAACCCGAGCAGTACTTC
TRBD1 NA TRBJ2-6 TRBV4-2 CASSQRSRGYGANVLTF TGTGCCAGCAGCCAACGCAGCAGGGGGTACGGGGCCAACGTCCTGACTTTC
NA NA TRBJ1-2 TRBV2 CASSESAGELSGYTF TGTGCCAGCAGTGAGTCGGCAGGGGAATTGAGTGGCTACACCTTC
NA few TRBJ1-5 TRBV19 CASSISDLQREPQHF TGTGCCAGTAGTATTAGTGACCTTCAGAGGGAGCCCCAGCATTTT
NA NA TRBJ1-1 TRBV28 CASNRRGRLNTEAFF TGTGCCAGCAATAGGAGAGGGCGGTTGAACACTGAAGCTTTCTTT
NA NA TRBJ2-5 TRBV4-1 CASSQDRGAGETQYF TGCGCCAGCAGCCAAGATCGGGGGGCCGGGGAGACCCAGTACTTC
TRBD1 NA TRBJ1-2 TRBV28 CASSSPGGASSLGYTF TGTGCCAGCAGTTCCCCAGGGGGCGCGAGTTCGTTGGGCTACACCTTC
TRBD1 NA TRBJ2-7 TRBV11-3 CASSLASGTGGRTYEQYF TGTGCCAGCAGCTTAGCCTCCGGGACAGGGGGACGAACCTACGAGCAGTACTTC
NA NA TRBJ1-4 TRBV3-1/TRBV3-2 CASRLGILNEKLFF TGTGCCAGCAGACTAGGGATATTGAATGAAAAACTGTTTTTT
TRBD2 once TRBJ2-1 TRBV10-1 CASSDLAGLTYNEQFF TGCGCCAGCAGCGATCTAGCGGGGCTAACTTACAATGAGCAGTTCTTC
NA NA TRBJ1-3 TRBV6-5 CASSNQGGPGNTIYF TGTGCCAGCAGTAACCAGGGAGGGCCGGGAAACACCATATATTTT
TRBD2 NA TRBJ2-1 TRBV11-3 CASSQTGLAGNNEQFF TGTGCCAGCAGCCAGACGGGACTAGCGGGGAACAATGAGCAGTTCTTC
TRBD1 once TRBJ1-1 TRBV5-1 CASSRTGNTEAFF TGCGCCAGCAGTCGGACAGGGAACACTGAAGCTTTCTTT
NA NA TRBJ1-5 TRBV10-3 CAISESGGGGNQPQHF TGTGCCATCAGTGAGTCAGGGGGGGGTGGCAATCAGCCCCAGCATTTT
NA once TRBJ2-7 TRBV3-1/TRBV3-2 CASSQGAGYEQYF TGTGCCAGCAGCCAAGGGGCCGGCTACGAGCAGTACTTC
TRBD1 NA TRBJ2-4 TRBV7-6 CASSLGGQGSIQYF TGTGCCAGCAGCTTAGGGGGACAGGGAAGCATTCAGTACTTC
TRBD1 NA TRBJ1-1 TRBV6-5 CASRTGLSEAFF TGTGCCAGCCGGACAGGGTTGAGTGAAGCTTTCTTT
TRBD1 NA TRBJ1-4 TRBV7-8 CASRTGDSTNEKLFF TGTGCCAGTCGGACAGGGGACTCAACTAATGAAAAACTGTTTTTT
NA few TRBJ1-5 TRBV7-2 CASSPRVSNQPQHF TGTGCCAGCAGCCCCAGGGTAAGCAATCAGCCCCAGCATTTT
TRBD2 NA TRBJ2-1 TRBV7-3 CASSPTAGGLGNEQFF TGTGCCAGCAGCCCAACAGCGGGGGGGCTGGGAAATGAGCAGTTCTTC
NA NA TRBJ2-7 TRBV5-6 CASSLLSRSYEQYF TGTGCCAGCAGCTTGTTGAGTCGGAGCTACGAGCAGTACTTC
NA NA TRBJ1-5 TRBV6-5 CASRRTGTGNQPQHF TGTGCCAGCAGAAGAACAGGGACGGGCAATCAGCCCCAGCATTTT
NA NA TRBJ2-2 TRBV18 CASSPSAGGPNTGELFF TGTGCCAGCTCACCATCCGCCGGGGGACCGAACACCGGGGAGCTGTTTTTT
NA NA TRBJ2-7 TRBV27 CASSYQGSEQYF TGTGCCAGCAGTTATCAGGGAAGTGAGCAGTACTTC
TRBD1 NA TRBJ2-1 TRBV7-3 CASSSTGTASNEQFF TGTGCCAGCAGCTCGACAGGGACGGCGAGCAATGAGCAGTTCTTC
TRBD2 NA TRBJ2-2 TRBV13 CASSLGTSGTGELFF TGTGCCAGCAGCTTAGGGACTAGCGGGACCGGGGAGCTGTTTTTT
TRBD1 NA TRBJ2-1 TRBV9 CASSGRDRANEQFF TGTGCCAGCAGCGGACGGGACAGGGCAAATGAGCAGTTCTTC
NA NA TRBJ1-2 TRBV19 CASSIGATSDYGYTF TGTGCCAGTAGTATAGGGGCAACGTCGGACTATGGCTACACCTTC
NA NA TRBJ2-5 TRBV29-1 CSVEWGHETQYF TGCAGCGTTGAGTGGGGCCACGAGACCCAGTACTTC
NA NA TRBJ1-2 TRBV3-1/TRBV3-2 CASSQGVYRAEVSGYTF TGTGCCAGCAGCCAAGGGGTTTACAGGGCGGAGGTTAGTGGCTACACCTTC
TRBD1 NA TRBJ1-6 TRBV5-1 CASSLGRDRAAGSPLHF TGCGCCAGCAGCTTGGGCCGGGACAGGGCGGCCGGTTCACCCCTCCACTTT
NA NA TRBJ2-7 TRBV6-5 CASSSGLGQTYEQYF TGTGCCAGCAGTTCAGGGCTCGGACAGACCTACGAGCAGTACTTC
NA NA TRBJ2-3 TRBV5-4 CASSLQGSTDTQYF TGTGCCAGCAGCTTGCAGGGAAGCACAGATACGCAGTATTTT
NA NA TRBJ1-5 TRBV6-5 CASSRGYSNQPQHF TGTGCCAGCAGCAGGGGATATAGCAATCAGCCCCAGCATTTT
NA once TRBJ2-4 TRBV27 CASSLDLGSIQYF TGTGCCAGCAGTTTAGATTTAGGGAGCATTCAGTACTTC
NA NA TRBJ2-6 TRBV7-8 CASSLDGADSGANVLTF TGTGCCAGCAGCTTAGATGGGGCTGACTCTGGGGCCAACGTCCTGACTTTC
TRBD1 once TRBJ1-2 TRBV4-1 CASSIWTGDYGYTF TGCGCCAGCAGCATTTGGACAGGGGACTATGGCTACACCTTC
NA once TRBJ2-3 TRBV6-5 CASRVGGARTDTQYF TGTGCCAGCAGGGTGGGTGGGGCTCGGACAGATACGCAGTATTTT
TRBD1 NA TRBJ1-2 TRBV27 CASSWTFPGQGFGYTF TGTGCCAGCAGTTGGACTTTCCCGGGACAGGGGTTTGGCTACACCTTC